One and the same sample provided the 23 T cell receptor beta chains below, sequenced in a study of blood T cell repertoires in COVID-19. Profiling relied on immunoSEQ multiplex PCR, and the TCRdb table lists in-frame clones only, not all of them. The sample lists about 120,000 clones, just under 85% occurring once. The sequenced sample consisted of peripheral blood. Source of these receptors: a man in his 70s with active or convalescent COVID-19.

The gene calls are TRBV27 and TRBJ1-2, with 8 nucleotides matching TRBD1. V shed 3 bases and J 7 bases; nucleotides not matched to a gene: 7. Germline V CDR1 and CDR2: MNHEY, SMNVEV (reference sequence). This CDR3 region has 14 residues. This CDR3 is CASSFQGASGGYTF. DNA of the CDR3: TGTGCCAGCAGTTTCCAGGGGGCATCTGGTGGCTACACCTTC.

The chain joins TRBV11-3 to TRBJ2-1, with 7 bases identical to TRBD1. The CDR3 contains 12 residues. Unmatched junction bases numbered 0, after V lost 4 bases and J lost 6 bases. Germline CDR1 reads SGHNT; CDR2 reads YENEEA. In nucleotides, the CDR3 is TGTGCCAGCAGCTGGGACAGCAATGAGCAGTTCTTC. It codes for CASSWDSNEQFF.

The chain joins TRBV5-4 to TRBJ1-5; D gene ambiguous. The germline V gene encodes CDR1 SGHNT and CDR2 YYREEE (reference sequence). V lost 1 base and J lost 7, with 9 bases in between. CDR3 length: 13 residues. As DNA, the CDR3 is TGTGCCAGCAGCTTGTCAGGCGGGCAGCCCCAGCATTTT. It translates to CASSLSGGQPQHF.

V is TRBV6-2 or TRBV6-3 and J is TRBJ2-5; unclear D gene. CDR1 and CDR2 (germline): MNHEY, SVGEGT. The CDR3 is made up of 14 amino acids. Trimming removed 5 bases at V and 4 bases at J, with 14 bases between. CDR3 residues: CASSVRVGGETQYF. CDR3 bases: TGTGCCAGCAGTGTCCGGGTAGGCGGAGAGACCCAGTACTTC.

In this sample, this clone turned up once. This rearrangement joins TRBV12-3 or TRBV12-4 to TRBJ1-5; D not resolved. This CDR3 spans 13 amino acids. V was clipped by 3 bases and J by 4 bases, with 7 bases between them. CDR3 loop: CASSFAQNQPQHF. DNA of the CDR3: TGTGCCAGCAGTTTTGCACAGAATCAGCCCCAGCATTTT.

There are a few counts of this clone. This chain's CDR3 is CASSLVGGTSGSNTQYF. The CDR3 DNA reads TGTGCCAGCAGCTTAGTGGGGGGGACTAGCGGGAGTAATACGCAGTATTTT. The chain has TRBV7-2 and TRBJ2-3; 14 nucleotides agree with TRBD2. This CDR3 spans 17 amino acids. Germline CDR1 is SGHTA and CDR2 is FQGNSA. Trimming cost V 1 base and J 7 bases; bases outside gene matches: 7.

Worth noting for this clone: Other DNA sequences in this specimen translate into the identical CDR3. The V gene is TRBV7-8, the J gene TRBJ1-2; a weak D match, TRBD1 (5 bases). Looked up from germline, CDR1 is SGHVS and CDR2 is FQNEAQ. The CDR3 sequence is 12 residues long. V shed 5 bases and J shed 7 bases, with 11 bases lying between them. In nucleotides, the CDR3 is TGTGCCAGCAGCCTTGGGGGGGGTGGCTACACCTTC. It is translated as CASSLGGGGYTF.

The gene calls are TRBV7-6 and TRBJ1-3, with D uncertain. Germline lookup yields CDR1 SGHVS and CDR2 FNYEAQ. Trimming shortened V by 5 bases and J by 1 base, and 9 bases separated the two germline ends. The CDR3 contains 14 residues. The DNA for the CDR3 is TGTGCCAGCAGCCACGAGGTTTCTGGAAACACCATATATTTT. As protein: CASSHEVSGNTIYF.

This chain joins TRBV28 and TRBJ1-2; tentatively, D is TRBD1 (6 bases). V lost 6 bases and J 7 bases, leaving 9 bases between the germline ends. Germline V gives CDR1 MDHEN, CDR2 SYDVKM. The CDR3 runs to 11 residues. Here the CDR3 DNA reads TGTGCCAGCAGCCCCAGGGGTGGCTACACCTTC. Residues: CASSPRGGYTF.

The chain links TRBV11-3 to TRBJ1-2; weak D call: TRBD1 (6 bases). Germline values: CDR1 SGHNT, CDR2 YENEEA. Between the trimmed V and J ends, which lost 5 bases and 0 bases, there was a span of 13 bases. The CDR3 has 15 amino acids. CDR3 sequence reads: CASSPTYRANYGYTF. Written as DNA, the CDR3 is TGTGCCAGCAGCCCTACCTACAGGGCTAACTATGGCTACACCTTC.

In this sample, this clone turned up once. This chain joins TRBV3-1 (or the pseudogene TRBV3-2) and TRBJ2-7; 12 positions agree with TRBD2. The length of the CDR3 is 16 residues. In germline, CDR1 is LGHDT, CDR2 YNNKEL (reference sequence). With V trimmed by 0 bases and J by 6 bases, 6 bases remained unmatched. The CDR3 loop is CASSQDLGLAGSEQYF. DNA for the CDR3: TGTGCCAGCAGCCAAGACCTTGGACTAGCGGGATCCGAGCAGTACTTC.

The CDR3 protein is CASSSADRGRIGYTF. For the CDR3, the DNA is TGTGCCAGTAGTAGCGCGGACAGGGGGCGCATTGGCTACACCTTC. The chain carries TRBV19 and TRBJ1-2; 11 bases agree with TRBD1. The CDR3 totals 15 residues. Germline values: CDR1 LNHDA, CDR2 SQIVND (reference sequence). After removal of 4 bases from V and 7 bases from J, the junction contained 8 bases not matched to a gene.

V usage is TRBV7-3 and J usage is TRBJ2-2; possible D gene TRBD2, 5 bases. The CDR3 loop spans 14 amino acids. CDR1 and CDR2 from the germline V gene are SGHTA and FQGTGA. With 5 bases removed from V and 6 bases from J, the gap between germline ends came to 13 bases. This CDR3 is CASSHGVGAGELFF. The CDR3 DNA sequence: TGTGCCAGCAGCCACGGGGTGGGTGCCGGGGAGCTGTTTTTT.

A few counts support this clone. The chain carries TRBV7-8 and TRBJ2-7, with 11 bases lining up with TRBD2. The CDR3 loop spans 16 amino acids. The J segment lost 2 bases and the V segment lost 5 bases, leaving 8 bases of the junction unmatched. Germline CDR1 reads SGHVS; CDR2 reads FQNEAQ. This chain's CDR3 is CASSPGTSGTPYEQYF. The CDR3 nucleotides are TGTGCCAGCAGCCCAGGGACTAGCGGAACCCCCTACGAGCAGTACTTC.

The chain combines TRBV5-5 with TRBJ1-5, with TRBD1 matching 9 bases. Germline CDR1 and CDR2: SGHKS and YYEKEE (reference sequence). The V gene end was trimmed by 4 bases and the J gene end by 4 bases; junction bases not matched to a gene: 3. The CDR3 is 14 residues long. CDR3 protein: CASSTGQGNQPQHF. Written as DNA, the CDR3 is TGTGCCAGCAGCACTGGACAGGGGAATCAGCCCCAGCATTTT.

This rearrangement joins TRBV19 to TRBJ2-4; possible D gene TRBD2, 6 bases. V lost 6 bases to trimming and J lost 2 bases, with 17 bases between them. The CDR3 is 16 amino acids. Per germline, CDR1 LNHDA and CDR2 SQIVND (reference sequence). CDR3 region: CASSSLVGGTKNIQYF. Here the CDR3 DNA reads TGTGCCAGTAGCTCCCTCGTCGGGGGAACCAAAAACATTCAGTACTTC.

The V gene is TRBV7-8, the J gene TRBJ2-1; TRBD2 might be the D (7 bases). Between the trimmed V and J ends, which lost 3 bases and 0 bases, there was a span of 18 bases. The CDR3 totals 18 residues. From germline, CDR1 is SGHVS and CDR2 FQNEAQ. The CDR3: CASSFPGASGSSYNEQFF. CDR3 DNA: TGTGCCAGCAGCTTCCCGGGGGCTAGCGGCAGCTCCTACAATGAGCAGTTCTTC.

The chain carries TRBV7-2 and TRBJ2-3, with 7 bases identical to TRBD1. Germline-derived CDR1 and CDR2 are SGHTA and FQGNSA. The CDR3 runs 14 residues. V was clipped by 3 bases and J by 5 bases; unmatched bases: 5. In nucleotides, the CDR3 is TGTGCCAGCAGCTTTGGGCAGGGGGTAGATACGCAGTATTTT. Protein product: CASSFGQGVDTQYF.

J is TRBJ2-2 and V is TRBV27, with TRBD1 matching 8 bases. The ends lost 6 bases at V and 2 bases at J; junction bases unmatched: 5. The germline gives CDR1 MNHEY, CDR2 SMNVEV (reference sequence). This CDR3 has 15 amino acids. CDR3 coding DNA: TGTGCCAGCAGGCGGACAGGGTTAAACACCGGGGAGCTGTTTTTT. It is translated as CASRRTGLNTGELFF.

Details on this clone: This same CDR3 is encoded by further DNA sequences in the sample. The chain recombines TRBV11-3 with TRBJ1-1, with TRBD1 matching 7 bases. This CDR3 contains 11 residues. Germline trimming cut 2 bases from V and 11 bases from J; bases unmatched to any gene: 2. Per germline, CDR1 SGHNT and CDR2 YENEEA. CDR3 in DNA: TGTGCCAGCAGCTTACAGGGGGAGGCTTTCTTT. It encodes CASSLQGEAFF.

This clone occurred once. The V gene is TRBV19, the J gene TRBJ1-2; 8 nucleotides align to TRBD1. Trimming took 0 bases from V and 4 from J; bases not matched to a gene: 4. This CDR3 contains 15 residues. Per the germline V gene, CDR1 is LNHDA and CDR2 is SQIVND (reference sequence). CDR3 sequence (DNA): TGTGCCAGTAGTATAGAACCCACAGGGGGCTATGGCTACACCTTC. Protein product: CASSIEPTGGYGYTF.

The gene calls are TRBV4-1 and TRBJ1-5, with TRBD1 matching over 7 bases. Trimming took 0 bases from V and 8 from J; bases not matched to a gene: 10. The CDR3 is 16 amino acids. The V gene's germline CDR1 is MGHRA and CDR2 YSYEKL. The CDR3 coding sequence is TGCGCCAGCAGCCAAGACGACAGGGATTCTTTTAAGCCCCAGCATTTT. It encodes CASSQDDRDSFKPQHF.

V is TRBV5-1 and J is TRBJ1-1; 7 positions match TRBD1. V was pared by 3 bases and J by 4 bases, with 9 bases of the junction left unmatched. Germline V lookup: CDR1 SGHRS, CDR2 YFSETQ. This CDR3 region has 15 residues. The CDR3 loop is CASSSKTGPITEAFF. For the CDR3, the DNA is TGCGCCAGCAGCTCGAAGACAGGGCCTATCACTGAAGCTTTCTTT. The entire variable domain, with the rest obtained from reference TRBV5-1 and TRBJ1-1, is as follows: KAGVTQTPRYLIKTRGQQVTLSCSPISGHRSVSWYQQTPGQGLQFLFEYFSETQRNKGNFPGRFSGRQFSNSRSEMNVSTLELGDSALYLCASSSKTGPITEAFFGQGTRLTVV.